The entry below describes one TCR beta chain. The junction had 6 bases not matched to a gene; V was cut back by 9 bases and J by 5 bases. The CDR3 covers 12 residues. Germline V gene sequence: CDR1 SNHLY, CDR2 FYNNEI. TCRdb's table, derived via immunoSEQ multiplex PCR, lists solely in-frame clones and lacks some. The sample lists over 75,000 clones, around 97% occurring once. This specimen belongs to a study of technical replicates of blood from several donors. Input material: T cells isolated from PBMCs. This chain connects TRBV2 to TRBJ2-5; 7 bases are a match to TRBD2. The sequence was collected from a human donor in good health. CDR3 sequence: CARSGGRETQYF. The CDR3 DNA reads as TGTGCCAGGTCGGGGGGACGGGAGACCCAGTACTTC.